This T cell receptor beta chain was identified during a study of T cells in Graves' hyperthyroidism and ophthalmopathy. This clonotype was recorded at least ten times. No antigen is known for it. The study's findings and limits: Blood also carried most thyroid clonotypes expanded above 0.001. The model made its ophthalmopathy prediction, and onset followed a median roughly six months later.

The source material, RNA transcripts, was used to amplify TCR beta CDR3 regions. Primed by the HTBI set, a first-round RT-PCR was run on the TCR CDR3. Each CDR3 protein is one row after TCRdb ran MiXCR on the multiplex PCR reads. This sample has about 290,000 distinct CDR3 sequences, with around 13% found just once. The study enrolled patients aged 18 to 65 with newly diagnosed hyperthyroidism of under 2 months' duration. It was 8.5 to 10 ml of fresh peripheral blood that supplied the PBMCs. The length of the CDR3 is 13 residues. The ends were cut back, 1 base at V and 4 bases at J, with 7 bases in the middle. The germline V gene has CDR1 LGHDT and CDR2 YNNKEL (reference sequence).

Material: blood. This chain joins TRBV3-1 and TRBJ2-5; D unclear. The TCR comes from a woman in her forties with Graves' hyperthyroidism. This CDR3 reads CASSQVSGETQYF. The CDR3 DNA is TGTGCCAGCAGCCAAGTATCGGGAGAGACCCAGTACTTC.